The entry below gives a single T cell receptor beta chain sequence along with its context. Its antigen is not identified. This specimen comes from a study of T cells after yellow fever vaccination. Study-level results: Of the clonotypes, a small share occurred in both CD4 and CD8 compartments. Contamination of FACS-sorted repertoires by abundant clonotypes from the bulk population could occur.

This CDR3 has 11 residues. V lost 7 bases to trimming and J lost 4 bases, with 8 bases between them. Using its own MiXCR run on the 5' RACE reads, TCRdb lists one record per CDR3 protein. The table records under 150,000 distinct CDR3 sequences, over 12% of them present only once. The specimen was CD8+ T cells sorted from PBMCs, collected 5 days after the yellow fever booster vaccination. The sequence came from a man between 18 and 29 years old who received the YFV17D yellow fever vaccine. This sequence joins TRBV12-3 or TRBV12-4 and TRBJ2-7; D not resolved. CDR3 DNA sequence: TGTGCCAGCATGGTGGGGTACGAGCAGTACTTC. This gives the protein CASMVGYEQYF.